This is a list of T cell receptor beta chains from one sample in a study of T cells expressing NK-cell markers. TCRdb reprocessed the 5' RACE reads and stores each CDR3 protein as one record, lacking DNA. The specimen's table records 300,000 to 500,000 distinct CDR3 sequences. The sequencing sample was made of blood T cells: a sorted CD56 or NKG2C T cell subset, CD4+ or CD8+ T cells, or bulk PBMC T cells (not recorded which). Receptor source: a woman aged 50 to 60 in good health. CDR3s include the opening cysteine and the closing phenylalanine or tryptophan. Fields, in order: J gene, CDR3 length, V gene, CDR3 protein.

j_gene: TRBJ1-1; len: 15; v_gene: TRBV6-5; CDR3aa: CASSYSGGEGTEAFF
j_gene: TRBJ2-5; len: 14; v_gene: TRBV7-6; CDR3aa: CASSLLGLKETQYF
j_gene: TRBJ2-1; len: 19; v_gene: TRBV28; CDR3aa: CASSILAGGLNPSLNEQFF
j_gene: TRBJ1-3; len: 16; v_gene: TRBV25-1; CDR3aa: CASSESGFFSGNTIYF
j_gene: TRBJ1-2; len: 14; v_gene: TRBV20-1; CDR3aa: CSAEATGGYYGYTF
j_gene: TRBJ1-1; len: 13; v_gene: TRBV10-3; CDR3aa: CATTRDTGTEAFF
j_gene: TRBJ2-1; len: 16; v_gene: TRBV3-1; CDR3aa: CASSQGSGSHYNEQFF
j_gene: TRBJ2-7; len: 16; v_gene: TRBV12-3/TRBV12-4; CDR3aa: CASSLALLLAGNEQYF
j_gene: TRBJ2-5; len: 18; v_gene: TRBV12-3/TRBV12-4; CDR3aa: CASSHLLKGQGNEETQYF
j_gene: TRBJ2-7; len: 16; v_gene: TRBV21-1; CDR3aa: CASSKFRQGANHEQYF
j_gene: TRBJ2-5; len: 15; v_gene: TRBV20-1; CDR3aa: CSATLDTDQDETQYF
j_gene: TRBJ2-1; len: 14; v_gene: TRBV20-1; CDR3aa: CSARGGRIYNEQFF
j_gene: TRBJ1-1; len: 14; v_gene: TRBV2; CDR3aa: CASGNILPGTEAFF
j_gene: TRBJ1-1; len: 13; v_gene: TRBV20-1; CDR3aa: CSARAGLSLTAFF
j_gene: TRBJ1-1; len: 16; v_gene: TRBV19; CDR3aa: CASSPGQSQNNNEAFF
j_gene: TRBJ2-5; len: 13; v_gene: TRBV7-8; CDR3aa: CASGDRAQETQYF
j_gene: TRBJ2-1; len: 16; v_gene: TRBV7-9; CDR3aa: CASSLSTSGFYNEQFF
j_gene: TRBJ2-2; len: 14; v_gene: TRBV5-1; CDR3aa: CASSSDRTTGELFF
j_gene: TRBJ1-1; len: 12; v_gene: TRBV12-3/TRBV12-4; CDR3aa: CASSLYRGRAFF
j_gene: TRBJ2-7; len: 13; v_gene: TRBV27; CDR3aa: CASGLAGAYEQYF
j_gene: TRBJ2-1; len: 13; v_gene: TRBV7-9; CDR3aa: CASSLAVTNEQFF
j_gene: TRBJ2-4; len: 12; v_gene: TRBV28; CDR3aa: CASSLGEAIQYF
j_gene: TRBJ1-4; len: 13; v_gene: TRBV20-1; CDR3aa: CSASPGHMEKLFF
j_gene: TRBJ2-1; len: 18; v_gene: TRBV5-4; CDR3aa: CASSPIRTGTSGYNEQFF
j_gene: TRBJ2-3; len: 13; v_gene: TRBV6-2/TRBV6-3; CDR3aa: CASSYEPWDTQYF
j_gene: TRBJ2-7; len: 16; v_gene: TRBV6-2/TRBV6-3; CDR3aa: CASSYSLGRDPYEQYF
j_gene: TRBJ2-5; len: 13; v_gene: TRBV7-9; CDR3aa: CASSIGQMATQYF
j_gene: TRBJ2-2; len: 11; v_gene: TRBV30; CDR3aa: CAWSAAGELFF
j_gene: TRBJ2-4; len: 14; v_gene: TRBV12-3/TRBV12-4; CDR3aa: CASSLGRDGNIQYF
j_gene: TRBJ2-3; len: 17; v_gene: TRBV28; CDR3aa: CASREASGRVSTDTQYF
j_gene: TRBJ2-3; len: 16; v_gene: TRBV27; CDR3aa: CASSPFLAGMTDTQYF
j_gene: TRBJ1-3; len: 15; v_gene: TRBV20-1; CDR3aa: CSATKGASPGNTIYF
j_gene: TRBJ2-3; len: 13; v_gene: TRBV24-1; CDR3aa: CATSGKGPDTQYF
j_gene: TRBJ2-2; len: 16; v_gene: TRBV12-3/TRBV12-4; CDR3aa: CASRITPRGLTGELFF
j_gene: TRBJ1-1; len: 15; v_gene: TRBV12-3/TRBV12-4; CDR3aa: CASSPTGLGETEAFF
j_gene: TRBJ2-5; len: 17; v_gene: TRBV20-1; CDR3aa: CSASPAIVGTMEETQYF
j_gene: TRBJ2-2; len: 15; v_gene: TRBV5-1; CDR3aa: CASSFSGSNTGELFF
j_gene: TRBJ2-1; len: 15; v_gene: TRBV20-1; CDR3aa: CSAISGRENYNEQFF
j_gene: TRBJ1-3; len: 14; v_gene: TRBV19; CDR3aa: CASRPRSLGNTIYF
j_gene: TRBJ2-5; len: 16; v_gene: TRBV3-1; CDR3aa: CASSQRASGYQETQYF
j_gene: TRBJ2-2; len: 15; v_gene: TRBV6-1; CDR3aa: CASSEIGWGTGELFF